This T cell receptor (beta chain) was identified during a study of OX40 agonist ivuxolimab in advanced cancers. Libraries were prepared by immunoSEQ multiplex PCR; TCRdb keeps only in-frame clonotypes and omits some of them. This table has approximately 35,000 clones, roughly 80% appearing once. Germline CDR1 MNHEY, CDR2 SMNVEV (reference sequence). The V and J ends lost 0 bases and 0 bases respectively, with 12 bases between them. This CDR3 comprises 16 residues. The V and J genes are TRBV27 and TRBJ2-7, with D perhaps TRBD1 or TRBD2 (5 bases each). The sequence was collected from an adult with an advanced solid tumor such as melanoma, head and neck, liver or kidney cancer. The source was CD4+ or CD8+ T cells sorted from blood, collected in a trial of the OX40 agonist ivuxolimab. CDR3 sequence reads: CASSLSKAGASYEQYF. Written as DNA, the CDR3 is TGTGCCAGCAGTTTATCAAAGGCCGGGGCCTCCTACGAGCAGTACTTC.